The source of this T cell receptor beta chain is a study of control samples from healthy donors and cancer patients. Per the germline V gene, CDR1 is SGHAT and CDR2 is FQNNGV. V lost 4 bases and J 4 bases, leaving 11 bases between the germline ends. The length of the CDR3 is 14 residues. Only in-frame clones appear in the TCRdb table, and some are missing; sequencing was by immunoSEQ multiplex PCR. Here the sample spans 95,000 to 150,000 clones, roughly 87% being singletons. This receptor was taken from a man aged 35 to 55 in good health. J is TRBJ2-1 and V is TRBV11-2, with D perhaps matching TRBD2 (7 bases). Input material: blood. CDR3 sequence (DNA): TGTGCCAGCAGCTGGGGGGGCGTTTACAATGAGCAGTTCTTC. Translation: CASSWGGVYNEQFF.